This T cell receptor beta chain was recorded in a study of T cell repertoires in cytomegalovirus infection. TCRdb re-analysed the reads in MiXCR, keeping a single row per CDR3 protein. The table has about 250,000 distinct CDR3 sequences, about 17% seen once. From germline, CDR1 is SQVTM and CDR2 ANQGSEA. This CDR3 has 17 residues. Trimming took off 4 bases at V and 0 bases at J, with 22 bases between the two ends. This clonotype is a singleton in its sample. The source material was CD8+ T cells from PBMCs. The receptor was isolated from a human donor in good health (CMV status not recorded). Some clones in this sample may be carry-over from other donors' samples. This rearrangement joins TRBV29-1 to TRBJ2-7; possible D gene TRBD2, 6 bases. CDR3 loop: CSVVWGDARMSSYEQYF. Written as DNA, the CDR3 is TGCAGCGTTGTGTGGGGGGACGCCAGGATGAGCTCCTACGAGCAGTACTTC.